This TCR beta chain was identified during a study of blood T cells in healthy people across ages. The study, taken as a whole, reports: Relative to aged donors, long-lived donors carried more naive CD4+ cells and displayed higher diversity.

A second PCR, run for 7 to 11 cycles, used a sample-barcoded 5' primer plus a J-beta primer mix. From the 5' RACE reads, TCRdb called clonotypes with MiXCR, one entry per CDR3 protein. This sample has around 820,000 distinct CDR3 sequences, with around 25% found just once. Germline values: CDR1 SQVTM, CDR2 ANQGSEA. Trimming stripped 2 bases from V and 1 base from J, with 15 bases between. This CDR3 has 16 amino acids. This clonotype was found a few times. The target antigen is unknown. The data were also submitted as part of a second study, on T cells of mothers and their children.

The chain uses TRBV29-1 and TRBJ1-3, with D perhaps matching TRBD1 (5 bases). The specimen sequenced was blood. The source is a boy between 5 and 17 years old in good health. This CDR3 is CSVEFAGSESGNTIYF. The CDR3 region has the DNA TGCAGCGTTGAATTTGCAGGGAGCGAGTCTGGAAACACCATATATTTT.